These T cell receptor beta chains were read from a single sample in a study of shared clonotypes between healthy human individuals. Sequencing used immunoSEQ multiplex PCR; TCRdb keeps in-frame clones, though not all of them. The sample records about 2 million clones, about 95% being singletons. The specimen sequenced was naive CD8+ T cells sorted from blood. The source is a man between 18 and 29 years old in good health. The CDR3 runs from the conserved cysteine through the conserved F or W. A D gene is named only where the DNA matches it firmly. Size tells how often a clone was seen (once, few, many) or the class of an expanded clone, and some rows leave it out.

>-|TRBV7-2|TRBJ1-1|-
TGTGCCAGCAGCTTAGAAGGGGTTTACACTGAAGCTTTCTTT
CASSLEGVYTEAFF
>-|TRBV4-1|TRBJ1-6|-
TGCGCCAGCAGCCAGGGTCGGGAAAATAATTCACCCCTCCACTTT
CASSQGRENNSPLHF
>-|TRBV9|TRBJ2-5|TRBD2
TGTGCCAGCAGCGTTAATTCCGCGTCGGGAGGTCTCGAGACCCAGTACTTC
CASSVNSASGGLETQYF
>-|TRBV27|TRBJ2-5|TRBD2
TGTGCCAGCAGTCCTGGCGGGGGACTTGGGGAGCAGTACTTC
CASSPGGGLGEQYF
>once|TRBV28|TRBJ2-1|-
TGTGCCAGCAGTTTAGGGGCAACAGGGAGGGATGAGCAGTTCTTC
CASSLGATGRDEQFF
>-|TRBV7-3|TRBJ2-7|TRBD1
TGTGCCAGCAGCCTGGGGCCGGGACAGAACTACGAGCAGTACTTC
CASSLGPGQNYEQYF
>-|TRBV5-4|TRBJ2-7|TRBD2
TGTGCCAGCAGCTTCTCGTTGGGAGGGAAGGAGGGCGAGCAGTACTTC
CASSFSLGGKEGEQYF
>-|TRBV2|TRBJ2-2|TRBD2
TGTGCCAGCAGTGATAAGTGGGCTAGCGGGTTTGGCGGGGAGCTGTTTTTT
CASSDKWASGFGGELFF
>-|TRBV30|TRBJ2-1|TRBD2
TGTGCCTCCCGATGGACTAGCGGTTACAATGAGCAGTTCTTC
CASRWTSGYNEQFF
>-|TRBV5-4|TRBJ2-2|-
TGTGCCAGCATGGGAGGCACCGGGGAGCTGTTTTTT
CASMGGTGELFF
>-|TRBV19|TRBJ2-7|-
TGTGCCAGTAGTATAGATCTAGAAAACGAGCAGTACTTC
CASSIDLENEQYF
>once|TRBV29-1|TRBJ2-2|TRBD1
TGCAGCGTTGAAGGACAGGGGAACACCGGGGAGCTGTTTTTT
CSVEGQGNTGELFF
>-|TRBV7-6|TRBJ2-3|TRBD2
TGTGCCAGCGGGACTAGCGGGGGCACGGATACGCAGTATTTT
CASGTSGGTDTQYF
>-|TRBV27|TRBJ2-7|-
TGTGCCAGCAGTTTACAGGGGCCGCGTATCGGGGAGCAGTACTTC
CASSLQGPRIGEQYF
>-|TRBV29-1|TRBJ2-3|-
TGCAGCGTTGATGGGCAGGCGAGCACAGATACGCAGTATTTT
CSVDGQASTDTQYF
>-|TRBV11-2|TRBJ2-3|-
TGTGCCAGCAGCTTAGGCAACGGGGCCACCCCAACCACAGATACGCAGTATTTT
CASSLGNGATPTTDTQYF
>-|TRBV4-3|TRBJ2-5|TRBD1
TGCGCCAGCAGCCAAGACTCGGGACAGGGGAAAGAGACCCAGTACTTC
CASSQDSGQGKETQYF
>-|TRBV30|TRBJ1-1|TRBD1
TGTGCCTGGAGTGGGGACAGGGGCACTGAAGCTTTCTTT
CAWSGDRGTEAFF
>-|TRBV7-9|TRBJ2-7|-
TGTGCCAGCAGCTTAGTCTTTGGGGCAGCTTCCTACGAGCAGTACTTC
CASSLVFGAASYEQYF
>-|TRBV5-8|TRBJ2-1|-
TGTGCCAGCAGCCTACAGGACCGTACCAATGAGCAGTTCTTC
CASSLQDRTNEQFF
>-|TRBV9|TRBJ2-2|-
TGTGCCAGCAGCCCGATGGGGGCAGCGAACACCGGGGAGCTGTTTTTT
CASSPMGAANTGELFF
>-|TRBV7-9|TRBJ2-1|TRBD2
TGTGCCAGCAGCGAGAGCGGGACTAGCAGTCTATACAATGAGCAGTTCTTC
CASSESGTSSLYNEQFF
>once|TRBV4-1|TRBJ2-2|-
TGCGCCAGCAGCCCAAGGCAGGGATGGACCGGGGAGCTGTTTTTT
CASSPRQGWTGELFF
>-|TRBV6-6|TRBJ2-1|TRBD2
TGTGCCAGCAGCACACAACGGGGGGAACCCTACAATGAGCAGTTCTTC
CASSTQRGEPYNEQFF
>-|TRBV15|TRBJ2-1|-
TGTGCCACCAGCATTAGCAGGAGCTCCTACAATGAGCAGTTCTTC
CATSISRSSYNEQFF
>-|TRBV30|TRBJ2-3|-
TGTGCCTGGGACAGACAGAGCACAGATACGCAGTATTTT
CAWDRQSTDTQYF
>-|TRBV5-8|TRBJ2-7|TRBD1
TGTGCCAGCAGCTCCCCCCCCGGGACAGGCCTCACCGAGCAGTACTTC
CASSSPPGTGLTEQYF
>-|TRBV2|TRBJ2-7|TRBD1
TGTGCCACTTGGGACAGGGAGAGGAACGAGCAGTACTTC
CATWDRERNEQYF
>-|TRBV7-6|TRBJ2-3|-
TGTGCCAGCAGCCTCAGTGGGGGGGCTACAGATACGCAGTATTTT
CASSLSGGATDTQYF
>-|TRBV5-4|TRBJ2-2|-
TGTGCCAGCAGCCCAGACAGGACTACCGGGGAGCTGTTTTTT
CASSPDRTTGELFF
>-|TRBV15|TRBJ1-2|-
TGTGCCACCAGCAGAGTTTCCCCAGGGATCGGCTATGGCTACACCTTC
CATSRVSPGIGYGYTF
>-|TRBV5-1|TRBJ1-1|TRBD1
TGCGCCAGCAGCTCCGGGACAGGGGGGACTGAAGCTTTCTTT
CASSSGTGGTEAFF
>-|TRBV29-1|TRBJ1-2|-
TGCAGCGTGGATACAGGGAGTAACTATGGCTACACCTTC
CSVDTGSNYGYTF